Presented here are 32 T cell receptor beta chains from one specimen sequenced in a study of monozygotic twins with inflammatory bowel disease. Reprocessing the 5' RACE reads, TCRdb reports a single entry for every CDR3 protein and omits DNA. This listing includes 110,000 to 150,000 distinct CDR3 sequences. The material sequenced was blood. These receptors came from a human donor with ulcerative colitis or Crohn's disease, or a healthy co-twin of an affected twin (not recorded which).

The chain carries TRBV3-1 and TRBJ1-2; TCRdb names TRBD1, which stays unverified in the absence of DNA. The germline gives CDR1 LGHDT, CDR2 YNNKEL (reference sequence). The CDR3 is made up of 13 amino acids. The CDR3 sequence: CASSQGLTDGYTF.

The chain uses TRBV14 and TRBJ1-4. The CDR3 is made up of 14 amino acids. Germline V gene sequence: CDR1 SGHDN, CDR2 FVKESK. The chain's CDR3 is CASSQKGFNEKLFF. The entire variable domain, with the rest obtained from reference TRBV14 and TRBJ1-4, is as follows: EAGVTQFPSHSVIEKGQTVTLRCDPISGHDNLYWYRRVMGKEIKFLLHFVKESKQDESGMPNNRFLAERTGGTYSTLKVQPAELEDSGVYFCASSQKGFNEKLFFGSGTQLSVL.

The rearrangement links TRBV30 to TRBJ1-6; TCRdb's assignment of TRBD1 cannot be checked, as there is no DNA. The CDR3 length is 16 residues. Germline V gives CDR1 GTSNPN, CDR2 SVGIG (reference sequence). The CDR3 here is CAWSPGDLTIFSPLHF.

J is TRBJ1-1 and V is TRBV5-1; the D call of TRBD1 rests on TCRdb alone, since no DNA is present to check it. CDR1 and CDR2 (germline): SGHRS, YFSETQ. The CDR3 has 13 amino acids. CDR3 sequence: CASSRQDSYEAFF.

V usage is TRBV2 and J usage is TRBJ1-5; TCRdb designates TRBD1, a call that cannot be tested without DNA. This CDR3 contains 15 residues. The V gene's germline CDR1 is SNHLY and CDR2 FYNNEI. Here the CDR3 reads CASRGTVYSNQPQHF.

The V and J genes are TRBV29-1 and TRBJ2-7; the D call of TRBD1 rests on TCRdb alone, since no DNA is present to check it. The length of the CDR3 is 12 residues. Looked up from germline, CDR1 is SQVTM and CDR2 is ANQGSEA. This CDR3 is CSVPGPGYEQYF.

The chain has TRBV6-2 or TRBV6-3 and TRBJ1-5; TCRdb gives TRBD1 as the D gene, but with no DNA this cannot be confirmed. Germline CDR1 reads MNHEY; CDR2 reads SVGEGT. This CDR3 has 16 residues. This CDR3 reads CASSFNLGVSNQPQHF.

This chain connects TRBV5-1 to TRBJ2-7; with no DNA, the TCRdb D assignment of TRBD2 cannot be verified. Looked up from germline, CDR1 is SGHRS and CDR2 is YFSETQ. The CDR3 is made up of 17 amino acids. The chain's CDR3 is CASSLAPSGDNPYEQYF.

This sequence joins TRBV5-1 and TRBJ1-1. The CDR3 runs to 14 residues. Germline V gene sequence: CDR1 SGHRS, CDR2 YFSETQ. CDR3 sequence reads: CASSLEALNTEAFF.

The chain uses TRBV7-2 and TRBJ2-3; TCRdb reports TRBD1, a call that lacks DNA to check it against. This CDR3 contains 15 residues. Looked up from germline, CDR1 is SGHTA and CDR2 is FQGNSA. This chain's CDR3 is CASSSGTGASDTQYF.

This chain connects TRBV29-1 to TRBJ2-2; TCRdb's D gene call, TRBD1, goes unchecked for lack of DNA. CDR1 is SQVTM, CDR2 ANQGSEA, per germline. The CDR3 has 13 amino acids. CDR3: CSVNREITGELFF.

The chain has TRBV6-2 or TRBV6-3 and TRBJ2-2. CDR1 and CDR2 from the germline V gene are MNHEY and SVGEGT. The CDR3 extends over 15 amino acids. The CDR3 region is CASSYSPTYTGELFF.

The chain is built from TRBV11-2 and TRBJ2-5; TCRdb names TRBD1, which stays unverified in the absence of DNA. CDR1 and CDR2 from the germline V gene are SGHAT and FQNNGV. The CDR3 runs 16 residues. The chain's CDR3 is CASSLGGQYRQETQYF.

This rearrangement joins TRBV27 to TRBJ1-4; as DNA is missing, the TRBD1 call by TCRdb cannot be tested. The CDR3 has 15 amino acids. Germline V CDR1 and CDR2: MNHEY, SMNVEV (reference sequence). CDR3 amino acids: CASSRQGQANEKLFF.

This sequence joins TRBV12-5 and TRBJ2-1; TCRdb indicates TRBD1, and absent DNA this call remains unverified. Looked up from germline, CDR1 is LGHNT and CDR2 is FRNRAP. The CDR3 is 14 residues long. This CDR3 reads CASARDRGYGEQFF.

This chain uses TRBV19 with TRBJ2-1; no DNA is available, so the TRBD2 call from TCRdb remains unchecked. CDR3 size: 17 residues. The germline V gene encodes CDR1 LNHDA and CDR2 SQIVND (reference sequence). The CDR3 protein is CASRGPSGRDSYNEQFF.

This sequence joins TRBV20-1 and TRBJ2-3; TCRdb's D call of TRBD2 is untestable without DNA. The CDR3 sequence is 16 residues long. Germline V gene lookup returns CDR1 DFQATT and CDR2 SNEGSKA (reference sequence). CDR3 loop: CSASGEREVGTDTQYF.

The chain joins TRBV4-2 to TRBJ1-3; TCRdb's assignment of TRBD1 cannot be checked, as there is no DNA. CDR3 length: 16 amino acids. From germline, CDR1 is LGHNA and CDR2 YNFKEQ. The CDR3 reads CASSQPDRELKNTIYF.

This rearrangement joins TRBV5-1 to TRBJ1-5; TCRdb picks TRBD1, but there is no DNA to check that call. The CDR3 has 15 residues. The germline CDR1 and CDR2 sequences are SGHRS and YFSETQ. The CDR3 spells CASSYWTGGDQPQHF.

This chain joins TRBV5-6 and TRBJ2-4; without DNA, the TCRdb call of TRBD1 cannot be checked. Germline CDR1 and CDR2: SGHDT and YYEEEE. There are 16 residues in the CDR3. CDR3 protein: CASSLRWGNAKNIQYF.

The chain employs TRBV29-1 and TRBJ2-5. The CDR3 has 11 amino acids. Germline CDR1 and CDR2: SQVTM and ANQGSEA. CDR3: CSVSLTETQYF.

The chain carries TRBV5-1 and TRBJ2-7; checking the TCRdb D call of TRBD1 is not possible without DNA. The CDR3 extends over 14 amino acids. CDR1 and CDR2 (germline): SGHRS, YFSETQ. The CDR3 protein is CASSLWTETYEQYF.

The genes are TRBV5-1 and TRBJ2-7; the D call from TCRdb, TRBD1, cannot be confirmed without DNA. The CDR3 has 16 amino acids. Germline assignment: CDR1 SGHRS and CDR2 YFSETQ. CDR3 loop: CASSWTRDPSGGEQYF.

The V call is TRBV7-9, the J call TRBJ2-4; the D call of TRBD1 rests on TCRdb alone, since no DNA is present to check it. The CDR3 sequence is 14 residues long. Germline CDR1 is SEHNR and CDR2 is FQNEAQ (reference sequence). This chain's CDR3 is CASSSRQGGNIQYF. Filled out from reference TRBV7-9 and TRBJ2-4, the complete variable domain reads DTGVSQNPRHKITKRGQNVTFRCDPISEHNRLYWYRQTLGQGPEFLTYFQNEAQLEKSRLLSDRFSAERPKGSFSTLEIQRTEQGDSAMYLCASSSRQGGNIQYFGAGTRLSVL.

The chain joins TRBV29-1 to TRBJ2-1; checking the TCRdb D call of TRBD1 is not possible without DNA. Germline V gene sequence: CDR1 SQVTM, CDR2 ANQGSEA. CDR3 size: 13 residues. This chain's CDR3 is CSVKGASYNEQFF.

The J gene is TRBJ1-1, the V gene TRBV20-1; TCRdb's D call of TRBD1 is untestable without DNA. The CDR3 is 15 amino acids. Germline V lookup: CDR1 DFQATT, CDR2 SNEGSKA (reference sequence). CDR3: CSALNTGTANTEAFF.

The J gene is TRBJ2-1, the V gene TRBV4-3; the D gene TCRdb calls, TRBD1, cannot be checked with no DNA. The V gene's germline CDR1 is LGHNA and CDR2 YSLEER. CDR3 size: 14 residues. The CDR3 region is CASSQLGQGFEQFF.

The chain combines TRBV18 with TRBJ1-1; TCRdb proposes TRBD1, but this gene call is untestable without DNA. The CDR3 is 14 residues long. Looked up from germline, CDR1 is KGHSH and CDR2 is LQKENI. This CDR3 is CASSPATGVGEAFF.

The V gene is TRBV5-1, the J gene TRBJ1-1. Germline V lookup: CDR1 SGHRS, CDR2 YFSETQ. The CDR3 extends over 12 amino acids. CDR3 protein: CASSFSTREAFF. The full variable domain, completed using reference TRBV5-1 and TRBJ1-1, is KAGVTQTPRYLIKTRGQQVTLSCSPISGHRSVSWYQQTPGQGLQFLFEYFSETQRNKGNFPGRFSGRQFSNSRSEMNVSTLELGDSALYLCASSFSTREAFFGQGTRLTVV.

The chain uses TRBV4-2 and TRBJ2-2. Per germline, CDR1 LGHNA and CDR2 YNFKEQ. The CDR3 has 16 residues. The CDR3: CASSQESGTNTGELFF.

The CDR3 region is CASSPISTSTDTQYF. The J gene is TRBJ2-3, the V gene TRBV18. Germline V gives CDR1 KGHSH, CDR2 LQKENI. The CDR3 length is 15 residues.

The chain is built from TRBV7-9 and TRBJ2-1. The CDR3 runs to 13 residues. Germline V lookup: CDR1 SEHNR, CDR2 FQNEAQ (reference sequence). The CDR3 sequence is CASSFVGFYEQFF.